Listed here are 30 T cell receptor beta chains from one sample, sequenced in a study of identical twins. One entry per CDR3 protein, called by TCRdb with MiXCR from the 5' RACE reads. The sample carries a few hundred thousand distinct CDR3 sequences, 8.5% to 10% recorded once. The source material was naive T cells sorted from blood. These receptors originate from a woman in her forties or fifties in good health.

Regarding this clonotype: A junction boundary mismatches the germline segment, possibly from a read error. The chain joins TRBV24-1 to TRBJ2-6, with 9 bases lining up with TRBD1. The CDR3 contains 15 residues. From germline, CDR1 is KGHDR and CDR2 SFDVKD. CDR3 protein: CAISGQGTGANVLTF. In DNA, the CDR3 is TGTGCCATCAGTGGACAGGGGACTGGGGCCAACGTCCTGACTTTC.

This clonotype has just a few counts. This rearrangement joins TRBV3-1 to TRBJ2-7; TRBD1 matches 9 bases. This CDR3 has 15 residues. V lost 4 bases and J lost 3; bases outside the gene matches: 7. The germline V gene encodes CDR1 LGHDT and CDR2 YNNKEL (reference sequence). The CDR3: CASSRTPGQGYEQYF. Written as DNA, the CDR3 is TGTGCCAGCAGCCGCACACCGGGACAGGGCTACGAGCAGTACTTC.

The chain combines TRBV7-3 with TRBJ2-1; D is undetermined. This CDR3 has 14 amino acids. The ends were cut back, 0 bases at V and 7 bases at J, with 10 bases in the middle. Germline-derived CDR1 and CDR2 are SGHTA and FQGTGA. Here the CDR3 DNA reads TGTGCCAGCAGCTTAACGTTTCAAGGAAATGAGCAGTTCTTC. Translated, it gives CASSLTFQGNEQFF.

This clonotype was detected many times. The chain employs TRBV4-2 and TRBJ1-1, with 10 bases identical to TRBD1. This CDR3 has 15 residues. Per germline, CDR1 LGHNA and CDR2 YNFKEQ. V was clipped by 0 bases and J by 5 bases; unmatched bases: 3. CDR3 DNA sequence: TGTGCCAGCAGCCAAGATGGACAGGGGGGGACTGAAGCTTTCTTT. The encoded protein is CASSQDGQGGTEAFF.

This clonotype was seen a few times. This sequence joins TRBV30 and TRBJ1-1; D uncertain. Trimming stripped 4 bases from V and 0 bases from J, with 0 bases between. This CDR3 comprises 10 residues. The V gene's germline CDR1 is GTSNPN and CDR2 SVGIG (reference sequence). CDR3 sequence reads: CAWMNTEAFF. CDR3 nucleotides: TGTGCCTGGATGAACACTGAAGCTTTCTTT. Together with reference TRBV30 and TRBJ1-1, the CDR3 gives the full variable domain: SQTIHQWPATLVQPVGSPLSLECTVEGTSNPNLYWYRQAAGRGLQLLFYSVGIGQISSEVPQNLSASRPQDRQFILSSKKLLLSDSGFYLCAWMNTEAFFGQGTRLTVV.

This clonotype was seen more than once but under ten times. This chain links TRBV6-6 with TRBJ1-2, with D unclear. Germline V gene data show CDR1 as MNHNY and CDR2 as SVGAGI (reference sequence). This CDR3 has 14 amino acids. V was shortened by 0 bases and J by 5 bases, with 10 bases between the two germline ends. The CDR3 coding sequence is TGTGCCAGCAGTTACTCTAATCCGGCTTATGGCTACACCTTC. Residues: CASSYSNPAYGYTF.

The chain's CDR3 is CASRGTGTNEKLFF. The CDR3 DNA follows: TGTGCCAGCAGGGGGACAGGGACTAATGAAAAACTGTTTTTT. The V and J genes are TRBV12-3 or TRBV12-4 and TRBJ1-4, with 9 bases fitting TRBD1. The CDR3 runs to 14 residues. V was pared by 6 bases and J by 2 bases, with 1 base of the junction left unmatched.

The V and J genes are TRBV20-1 and TRBJ2-2; possible D gene TRBD1, 5 bases. V shed 0 bases and J shed 7 bases, with 6 bases lying between them. This CDR3 is built from 12 residues. CDR1 DFQATT and CDR2 SNEGSKA come from the germline V gene (reference sequence). This CDR3 is CSAREGVGELFF. Here the CDR3 DNA reads TGCAGTGCTAGAGAAGGGGTCGGGGAGCTGTTTTTT.

The chain employs TRBV12-3 or TRBV12-4 and TRBJ1-2; 7 nucleotides match TRBD1. This CDR3 has 13 residues. The ends lost 5 bases at V and 5 bases at J; junction bases unmatched: 5. The CDR3 nucleotides read TGTGCCAGCAGTCCGGGACAGACGTATGGCTACACCTTC. Translated, it gives CASSPGQTYGYTF.

This chain uses TRBV2 with TRBJ1-1; D unclear. V lost 3 bases, J lost 0 bases, and 8 bases lay in between. The CDR3 spans 14 residues. Germline V CDR1 and CDR2: SNHLY, FYNNEI. The CDR3 protein is CASSEHTLNTEAFF. The CDR3 DNA reads TGTGCCAGCAGTGAGCACACCTTGAACACTGAAGCTTTCTTT.

The chain carries TRBV5-1 and TRBJ2-1; D gene ambiguous. Trimming took 3 bases from V and 9 from J, leaving 7 bases between them. The CDR3 runs to 11 residues. Germline V lookup: CDR1 SGHRS, CDR2 YFSETQ. CDR3 amino acids: CASSYSVEQFF. CDR3 DNA: TGCGCCAGCAGCTATAGTGTTGAGCAGTTCTTC. Based on the CDR3 plus reference TRBV5-1 and TRBJ2-1, the full variable domain is KAGVTQTPRYLIKTRGQQVTLSCSPISGHRSVSWYQQTPGQGLQFLFEYFSETQRNKGNFPGRFSGRQFSNSRSEMNVSTLELGDSALYLCASSYSVEQFFGPGTRLTVL.

The table lists this clonotype with a few counts. The chain carries TRBV20-1 and TRBJ2-7, with a weak D call TRBD1 (5 bases). The CDR3 runs to 16 residues. Per the germline V gene, CDR1 is DFQATT and CDR2 is SNEGSKA (reference sequence). V lost 0 bases to trimming and J lost 0 bases, with 15 bases between them. DNA of the CDR3: TGCAGTGCTAGAGACACTACAGGATTTAGCTCCTACGAGCAGTACTTC. Its protein is CSARDTTGFSSYEQYF.

This clonotype has at least ten counts. The chain carries TRBV20-1 and TRBJ2-3, with 7 bases identical to TRBD2. The CDR3 runs 14 residues. Germline V gene sequence: CDR1 DFQATT, CDR2 SNEGSKA (reference sequence). The ends lost 3 bases at V and 1 base at J; junction bases unmatched: 4. The CDR3 here is CSASAGDGTDTQYF. The CDR3 DNA is TGCAGTGCTAGTGCGGGAGATGGCACAGATACGCAGTATTTT.

With respect to this clonotype: A much larger clone lies a single base off, so this may be a read error. The chain has TRBV10-3 and TRBJ1-1; a possible D gene is TRBD1 (5 bases). The CDR3 loop spans 14 amino acids. Germline-derived CDR1 and CDR2 are ENHRY and SYGVKD. The CDR3 coding sequence is TGTGCCGTCAGCGCAAGCGGGGGGAGCACTGAAGCTTTCTTT. This sequence encodes CAVSASGGSTEAFF.

The V and J genes are TRBV3-1 and TRBJ1-1; the D gene is possibly TRBD1 (5 bases). CDR3 length: 14 residues. Trimming removed 5 bases at V and 5 bases at J, with 15 bases between. Germline values: CDR1 LGHDT, CDR2 YNNKEL (reference sequence). DNA of the CDR3: TGTGCCAGCAGCGGAGGACATCTTAGAACTGAAGCTTTCTTT. This encodes CASSGGHLRTEAFF.

The chain couples TRBV29-1 to TRBJ2-1; D unclear. CDR1 and CDR2 (germline): SQVTM, ANQGSEA. The length of the CDR3 is 11 residues. Trimming left V 4 bases short and J 7 bases short, with 8 bases between. CDR3 sequence reads: CSVVHRNEQFF. The CDR3, as DNA: TGCAGCGTTGTTCACCGGAATGAGCAGTTCTTC.

This clonotype was seen a handful of times. The chain combines TRBV27 with TRBJ1-4; D perhaps matches TRBD1 (5 bases). V lost 8 bases and J 0 bases, leaving 10 bases between the germline ends. Germline CDR1 and CDR2: MNHEY and SMNVEV (reference sequence). This CDR3 spans 14 amino acids. CDR3 sequence reads: CASGTLATNEKLFF. The CDR3 DNA sequence: TGTGCCAGCGGGACCCTTGCAACTAATGAAAAACTGTTTTTT.

The genes are TRBV5-5 and TRBJ2-7; tentative D call: TRBD2 (6 bases). In germline, CDR1 is SGHKS, CDR2 YYEKEE (reference sequence). The CDR3 loop spans 15 amino acids. V was trimmed by 1 base and J by 4 bases, leaving 15 bases between them. The CDR3 spells CASSLTGVGGYEQYV. CDR3 DNA: TGTGCCAGCAGCTTGACGGGAGTTGGAGGGTACGAGCAGTACGTC.

In its sample, this clonotype was seen many times. The genes are TRBV5-1 and TRBJ2-3; possibly TRBD2 for D (6 bases). V was shortened by 0 bases and J by 0 bases, with 11 bases between the two germline ends. Germline V gene lookup returns CDR1 SGHRS and CDR2 YFSETQ. This CDR3 has 16 residues. This chain's CDR3 is CASSLDGRGSTDTQYF. The CDR3 bases are TGCGCCAGCAGCTTGGATGGGCGGGGAAGCACAGATACGCAGTATTTT.

The genes are TRBV5-1 and TRBJ1-1, with TRBD1 as a possible D gene (6 bases). The V end lost 0 bases, the J end lost 5 bases, and 11 bases lay between the germline ends. The germline CDR1 and CDR2 sequences are SGHRS and YFSETQ. The CDR3 covers 14 residues. The CDR3 protein is CASSLGLRGTEAFF. The CDR3 bases are TGCGCCAGCAGCTTGGGGTTGAGGGGGACTGAAGCTTTCTTT.

This clonotype was picked up a small number of times. Relative to the germline gene, one junction end is altered; a read error may explain this. The chain links TRBV19 to TRBJ2-4; D not resolved. Germline CDR1 is LNHDA and CDR2 is SQIVND (reference sequence). CDR3 length equals 10 residues. The CDR3 region has the DNA TGTGCCAGTCGTGGTGAACTACTCCATTTC. Its protein is CASRGELLHF.

The chain carries TRBV4-1 and TRBJ1-2; D is possibly TRBD1 (6 bases). CDR1 is MGHRA and CDR2 is YSYEKL in the germline V gene. CDR3 length: 15 amino acids. V was shortened by 0 bases and J by 6 bases, with 14 bases between the two germline ends. For the CDR3, the DNA is TGCGCCAGCAGCCAAGAAGGCACAGGGAAGCATGGCTACACCTTC. It translates to CASSQEGTGKHGYTF.

The chain has TRBV4-1 and TRBJ1-5; TRBD1 might be the D (6 bases). Trimming pared 0 bases from V and 7 bases from J, leaving 13 bases between. The CDR3 covers 15 residues. The germline CDR1 and CDR2 sequences are MGHRA and YSYEKL. CDR3 sequence: CASSQDATGYQPQHF. The CDR3 DNA is TGCGCCAGCAGCCAAGATGCGACAGGCTACCAGCCCCAGCATTTT.

CDR3 sequence reads: CASSQQLAAKNIQYF. In DNA, the CDR3 is TGCGCCAGCAGCCAACAACTAGCGGCCAAAAACATTCAGTACTTC. The rearrangement uses TRBV4-1 and TRBJ2-4; 7 positions match TRBD2. The ends lost 2 bases at V and 1 base at J; junction bases unmatched: 2. The CDR3 has 15 residues. The germline CDR1 and CDR2 sequences are MGHRA and YSYEKL.

There are a few counts of this clonotype. The chain links TRBV10-3 to TRBJ1-1; possible D gene TRBD1, 6 bases. Trimming removed 8 bases from V and 7 bases from J, with 11 bases in between. From germline, CDR1 is ENHRY and CDR2 SYGVKD. CDR3 length: 11 amino acids. CDR3 residues: CAIGTRNEAFF. Written as DNA, the CDR3 is TGTGCCATCGGGACAAGAAATGAAGCTTTCTTT.

This clonotype turned up a few times. The chain employs TRBV24-1 and TRBJ2-1; D is ambiguous. The CDR3 covers 13 residues. V was cut by 3 bases and J by 12 bases, with 14 bases left in between. In germline, CDR1 is KGHDR, CDR2 SFDVKD. The CDR3 sequence is CATSDPDWKRQFF. The CDR3 DNA is TGTGCCACCAGTGATCCCGACTGGAAGAGGCAGTTCTTC.

This clonotype showed up just a few times. This chain links TRBV12-3 or TRBV12-4 with TRBJ2-7; D might be TRBD2 (6 bases). This CDR3 contains 13 residues. Between the trimmed V and J ends, which lost 6 bases and 7 bases, there was a span of 16 bases. The CDR3 protein is CASSRRLDNEQYV. As DNA, the CDR3 is TGTGCCAGCAGCCGCCGACTAGACAATGAGCAGTACGTC.

The table lists this clonotype with a count of one. V gene TRBV4-1 combines with J gene TRBJ2-2; D perhaps matches TRBD2 (6 bases). CDR1 is MGHRA, CDR2 YSYEKL, per germline. The V end was cut by 1 base, the J end by 4 bases, with 16 bases between. This CDR3 is built from 17 residues. CDR3 DNA: TGCGCCAGCAGCCAAGTAGGAGGGAAAGCGGGCACCGGGGAGCTGTTTTTT. Its translation is CASSQVGGKAGTGELFF.

The chain links TRBV13 to TRBJ2-7; 10 bases map to TRBD2. The J segment lost 5 bases and the V segment lost 4 bases, leaving 17 bases of the junction unmatched. Looked up from germline, CDR1 is PRHDT and CDR2 is FYEKMQ (reference sequence). There are 18 residues in the CDR3. The CDR3 DNA is TGTGCCAGCAGCTCTGGACGTCTAGCGGGAGCGAACAGCCACGAGCAGTACGTC. It is translated as CASSSGRLAGANSHEQYV.

This sequence joins TRBV18 and TRBJ2-1; tentative D call: TRBD1 (6 bases). Germline V lookup: CDR1 KGHSH, CDR2 LQKENI. Trimming shortened V by 6 bases and J by 8 bases, and 20 bases separated the two germline ends. This CDR3 has 15 residues. The CDR3 loop is CASSRRTASDDEQFF. CDR3 DNA: TGTGCCAGCTCCCGTAGGACAGCGAGTGACGATGAGCAGTTCTTC.